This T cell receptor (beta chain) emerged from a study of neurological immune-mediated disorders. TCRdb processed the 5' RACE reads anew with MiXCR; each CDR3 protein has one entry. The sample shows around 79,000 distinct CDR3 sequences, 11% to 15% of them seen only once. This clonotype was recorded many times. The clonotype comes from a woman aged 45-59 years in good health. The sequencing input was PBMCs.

Written as DNA, the CDR3 is TGTGCCAGCAGTTTAGCGCTGGGGGGGTGGACTGAAGCTTTCTTT. Translation gives CASSLALGGWTEAFF. The V gene is TRBV12-3 or TRBV12-4, the J gene TRBJ1-1, with D possibly matching TRBD1 (5 bases). This CDR3 has 15 amino acids. The V and J ends lost 0 bases and 5 bases respectively, with 13 bases between them.